A selection of T cell receptor beta chains follows, all from one sample in a study of shared clonotypes between healthy human individuals. The table came from immunoSEQ multiplex PCR; TCRdb's copy has only in-frame clones and leaves some out. The repertoire holds fewer than 850,000 clones, with 55% to 75% as singletons. Sequenced material: memory CD4+ T cells sorted from blood. These receptors were obtained from a woman between 25 and 40 years old in good health. CDR3s include the opening cysteine and the closing phenylalanine or tryptophan. Each record gives: clone size, D gene, V gene, J gene, CDR3 protein, CDR3 DNA. A D gene is named only where the DNA matches it firmly. Clone sizes are given selectively: once, few, many, or a class where the clone is expanded.

once	NA	TRBV28	TRBJ1-3	CASRGPGGTIYF	TGTGCCAGCAGGGGACCGGGGGGCACCATATATTTT
NA	TRBD2	TRBV4-1	TRBJ2-1	CASSRSQAGGPETYNEQFF	TGCGCCAGCAGCCGTAGCCAAGCGGGAGGCCCGGAAACCTACAATGAGCAGTTCTTC
NA	TRBD1	TRBV28	TRBJ1-4	CASSQLGQGDEKLFF	TGTGCCAGCAGTCAACTTGGACAGGGAGATGAAAAACTGTTTTTT
NA	NA	TRBV19	TRBJ1-5	CASNGGNQPQHF	TGTGCCAGTAATGGGGGAAATCAGCCCCAGCATTTT
NA	NA	TRBV28	TRBJ2-7	CASSAPGQRRGEQYF	TGTGCCAGCAGCGCCCCGGGCCAACGGCGGGGCGAGCAGTACTTC
NA	NA	TRBV28	TRBJ2-7	CASSHSPGRSSYEQYF	TGTGCCAGCAGCCACTCCCCGGGCCGCAGCTCCTACGAGCAGTACTTC
NA	NA	TRBV5-1	TRBJ1-1	CASSLAGVSGAFF	TGCGCCAGCAGCTTGGCCGGGGTTTCCGGAGCTTTCTTT
NA	NA	TRBV19	TRBJ2-1	CASSISGSAQSSYNEQFF	TGTGCCAGTAGTATTTCAGGTAGCGCTCAGAGCTCCTACAATGAGCAGTTCTTC
NA	NA	TRBV18	TRBJ1-5	CASSPPGRIRQPQHF	TGTGCCAGCTCACCACCGGGGCGGATCCGTCAGCCCCAGCATTTT
few	TRBD2	TRBV19	TRBJ2-1	CATKTTTSGRAGEQFF	TGTGCCACCAAGACGACGACTAGCGGGAGGGCCGGTGAGCAGTTCTTC
NA	NA	TRBV18	TRBJ1-3	CASSPALSTEYSGNTIYF	TGTGCCAGCTCACCAGCTCTAAGTACAGAATATTCTGGAAACACCATATATTTT
few	TRBD1	TRBV2	TRBJ1-3	CASTGQGFHTIYF	TGTGCCAGCACCGGACAGGGGTTCCACACCATATATTTT
NA	TRBD2	TRBV7-7	TRBJ2-7	CASSLAFGSSGGYEQYF	TGTGCCAGCAGCTTAGCGTTCGGGTCTAGCGGGGGCTACGAGCAGTACTTC
NA	NA	TRBV7-9	TRBJ1-1	CASSLVVGVNTEAFF	TGTGCCAGCAGCTTAGTGGTAGGAGTGAACACTGAAGCTTTCTTT
NA	NA	TRBV5-1	TRBJ2-7	CASSLVGGGSSYEQYF	TGCGCCAGCAGCTTGGTCGGTGGCGGAAGCTCCTACGAGCAGTACTTC
NA	TRBD1	TRBV19	TRBJ1-1	CASSNQGGTEAFF	TGTGCCAGTAGTAACCAGGGGGGGACTGAAGCTTTCTTT
once	NA	TRBV2	TRBJ1-2	CASGTGNYGYTF	TGTGCCAGCGGGACGGGAAACTATGGCTACACCTTC
NA	TRBD1	TRBV28	TRBJ2-3	CASRDRRPTSFSTDTQYF	TGTGCCAGCAGGGACAGGCGACCAACCTCGTTTAGCACAGATACGCAGTATTTT
few	NA	TRBV5-6	TRBJ2-3	CASSPQAVTSTDTQYF	TGTGCCAGCAGCCCACAAGCGGTGACTAGCACAGATACGCAGTATTTT
NA	TRBD1	TRBV28	TRBJ1-2	CASSYGFMGQGNYGYTF	TGTGCCAGCAGTTATGGGTTTATGGGACAGGGGAACTATGGCTACACCTTC
NA	TRBD1	TRBV10-1	TRBJ2-3	CASSGSGGIGDTQYF	TGCGCCAGCAGTGGTTCAGGGGGCATCGGAGATACGCAGTATTTT
NA	TRBD1	TRBV9	TRBJ1-2	CASSQAGVTGDTF	TGTGCCAGCAGCCAAGCTGGAGTGACAGGGGACACCTTC
NA	TRBD2	TRBV10-3	TRBJ2-7	CAISGGGTRTYEQYF	TGTGCCATCAGTGGAGGGGGGACTAGGACGTACGAGCAGTACTTC
NA	TRBD2	TRBV28	TRBJ2-7	CAIQREAIWGEQYF	TGTGCCATCCAGCGGGAGGCCATTTGGGGAGAGCAGTACTTC
NA	NA	TRBV5-4	TRBJ2-7	CASSPGPRGAYEQYF	TGTGCCAGCAGCCCGGGCCCACGGGGCGCCTACGAGCAGTACTTC
NA	TRBD2	TRBV27	TRBJ2-1	CASSLIPTLGLAGENNNEQFF	TGTGCCAGCAGTTTAATCCCCACCCTCGGGCTAGCGGGAGAAAATAACAATGAGCAGTTCTTC
NA	NA	TRBV6-1	TRBJ1-2	CASLLKETVNYGYTF	TGTGCCAGCCTCTTAAAAGAGACAGTTAACTATGGCTACACCTTC
NA	TRBD2	TRBV7-2	TRBJ2-7	CASSLRWREGVGEQYF	TGTGCCAGCAGCTTACGTTGGCGGGAGGGGGTTGGTGAGCAGTACTTC
NA	NA	TRBV18	TRBJ2-5	CASSPVVAGAAQETQYF	TGTGCCAGCTCACCGGTCGTTGCTGGGGCAGCACAAGAGACCCAGTACTTC
few	NA	TRBV29-1	TRBJ1-2	CSVGKGQTSDGYTF	TGCAGCGTTGGCAAAGGACAGACATCTGATGGCTACACCTTC
NA	NA	TRBV7-9	TRBJ2-2	CASSPQTGELFF	TGTGCCAGCAGCCCCCAGACCGGGGAGCTGTTTTTT
few	NA	TRBV18	TRBJ1-1	CASSPRGDYGNTEAFF	TGTGCCAGCTCACCACGGGGGGATTACGGGAACACTGAAGCTTTCTTT
NA	NA	TRBV5-1	TRBJ1-3	CASGATALWGNTIYF	TGCGCCAGCGGAGCGACCGCTTTGTGGGGAAACACCATATATTTT
few	NA	TRBV7-3	TRBJ2-3	CASSLTLADTQYF	TGTGCCAGCAGCTTAACGTTGGCAGATACGCAGTATTTT
NA	NA	TRBV11-2	TRBJ2-7	CASSLEPLSAEYF	TGTGCCAGCAGCTTAGAACCCCTCTCCGCGGAGTACTTC
NA	TRBD1	TRBV4-2	TRBJ2-7	CASSSRQGVNEQYF	TGTGCCAGCAGCTCCCGACAGGGGGTTAACGAGCAGTACTTC
NA	NA	TRBV28	TRBJ1-1	CASRGTTEAFF	TGTGCCAGCCGGGGCACCACTGAAGCTTTCTTT
few	TRBD2	TRBV15	TRBJ2-3	CATSRDWASGSSDTQYF	TGTGCCACCAGCAGAGATTGGGCTAGCGGGAGTTCAGATACGCAGTATTTT
NA	NA	TRBV19	TRBJ1-5	CASSIGPEYQPQHF	TGTGCCAGTAGTATAGGGCCAGAGTATCAGCCCCAGCATTTT
few	NA	TRBV28	TRBJ1-2	CASLTGDYGYTF	TGTGCCAGCCTAACCGGGGACTATGGCTACACCTTC
NA	NA	TRBV7-9	TRBJ1-2	CASSLGGYPYGYTF	TGTGCCAGCAGCTTAGGGGGGTACCCTTATGGCTACACCTTC
NA	NA	TRBV7-2	TRBJ2-3	CASSPRQGGLPLGAQYF	TGTGCCAGCAGCCCCAGGCAGGGGGGACTACCTCTTGGGGCGCAGTATTTT